This TCR beta chain was retrieved from a study of fetal regulatory T cell absence and autoimmunity. The overall study: Without clinical diabetes, IPEX patients showed exocrine pancreas autoimmunity.

Study results and caveats: In IPEX syndrome, oligoclonal enrichment was read as supporting prenatal antigen-driven autoimmunity in the pancreas. Pancreas and cord blood did not differ much in TRB family usage.

Sequencing was at survey level. TCRdb's copy holds only in-frame clones and misses some; the assay was immunoSEQ multiplex PCR. This table holds 46,000 or so clones, approximately 83% found once. On this clone itself: The antigen remains unidentified.

The J segment lost 4 bases and the V segment lost 3 bases, leaving 11 bases of the junction unmatched. This CDR3 contains 16 residues. CDR1 is MNHNS, CDR2 SASEGT, per germline. V gene TRBV6-1 combines with J gene TRBJ2-5; TRBD1 matches 7 bases. This receptor was taken from a newborn boy with IPEX syndrome. Sequencing was performed on cord blood. The CDR3 DNA reads as TGTGCCAGCAGTGAGTACGACAGGGCGATCGGAGAGACCCAGTACTTC. Translating gives CASSEYDRAIGETQYF.